The clone carrying this T cell receptor (beta chain) was seen just once. The germline V and J ends were trimmed by 4 bases and 4 bases, with 17 bases remaining between them. Germline CDR1 is SGDLS and CDR2 is YYNGEE. The CDR3 covers 16 residues. TCR beta chains were sequenced at survey level with immunoSEQ. Produced via immunoSEQ multiplex PCR; TCRdb's table is partial and in-frame only. The repertoire has about 68,000 clones, 93% of them found once; the top ten carry roughly 4.5%. This TCR derives from a man aged 40-49 years with rheumatoid arthritis. The sequenced sample was PBMCs. This chain joins TRBV9 and TRBJ1-4; D ambiguous. CDR3 protein: CASSPRERPGNEKLFF. The CDR3 DNA follows: TGTGCCAGCAGCCCACGTGAACGCCCAGGTAATGAAAAACTGTTTTTT.